These 23 T cell receptor beta chains were sequenced from one sample in a study of T cells expressing NK-cell markers (dated by TCRdb to the early 2020s). The protocol used for the library was 5' RACE. Sequencing was carried out with an Illumina HiSeq 2000. TCRdb reprocessed the reads and provides one entry for every CDR3 protein sequence; no DNA is given. The record for this sample contains roughly 350,000 distinct CDR3 sequences. 4% to 6.5% of the sample lies in the top ten. Sequences were obtained from blood T cells: a sorted CD56 or NKG2C T cell subset, CD4+ or CD8+ T cells, or bulk PBMC T cells (not recorded which). These TCRs come from a man aged 18 to 69 in good health.

The chain uses TRBV6-5 and TRBJ1-6. The CDR3 has 16 amino acids. The germline V gene has CDR1 MNHEY and CDR2 SVGAGI. This CDR3 reads CASSYHRRANNSPLHF.

The chain couples TRBV7-8 to TRBJ2-4; TCRdb designates TRBD1, a call that cannot be tested without DNA. The CDR3 consists of 18 residues. From germline, CDR1 is SGHVS and CDR2 FQNEAQ. CDR3 in amino acids: CASSLVGGDPLAKNIQYF.

The gene calls are TRBV6-1 and TRBJ2-5; lacking DNA, the TRBD2 call made by TCRdb goes unchecked. CDR1 and CDR2 from the germline V gene are MNHNS and SASEGT. CDR3 length: 16 residues. CDR3: CASRKTVTSGGETQYF.

This sequence joins TRBV28 and TRBJ2-7; the D call of TRBD1 rests on TCRdb alone, since no DNA is present to check it. The CDR3 has 13 residues. Germline V CDR1 and CDR2: MDHEN, SYDVKM. Here the CDR3 reads CASSPGTGLEQYF.

CDR3 amino acids: CASRNRRGANSPLHF. The chain has TRBV28 and TRBJ1-6; as DNA is missing, the TRBD1 call by TCRdb cannot be tested. The CDR3 extends over 15 amino acids. Germline V gene data show CDR1 as MDHEN and CDR2 as SYDVKM.

The V call is TRBV28, the J call TRBJ2-3; TCRdb's D gene call, TRBD2, goes unchecked for lack of DNA. The CDR3 runs 20 residues. Germline V gene lookup returns CDR1 MDHEN and CDR2 SYDVKM. The CDR3 spells CASRPTLGLAGDKGTDTQYF.

This chain connects TRBV11-1 to TRBJ2-7; the D call of TRBD1 rests on TCRdb alone, since no DNA is present to check it. The CDR3 totals 16 residues. The germline V gene has CDR1 SGHAT and CDR2 FQDESV (reference sequence). The CDR3 protein is CASSTDAGTGGYEQYF.

This chain uses TRBV5-1 with TRBJ2-7; TCRdb reports TRBD1, a call that lacks DNA to check it against. CDR3 length equals 16 residues. Germline V gene data show CDR1 as SGHRS and CDR2 as YFSETQ. CDR3: CASSPVVGTGDGEQYF.

The genes are TRBV2 and TRBJ2-1; the TCRdb D gene call, TRBD2, has no DNA to confirm it. The CDR3 length is 15 residues. Germline V gives CDR1 SNHLY, CDR2 FYNNEI. CDR3 sequence: CASSPLAGGLREQFF.

Here the CDR3 reads CASSDLAGALPETQYF. V gene TRBV6-1 combines with J gene TRBJ2-5; TCRdb reports TRBD2, a call that lacks DNA to check it against. The CDR3 covers 16 residues. CDR1 MNHNS and CDR2 SASEGT come from the germline V gene.

V usage is TRBV28 and J usage is TRBJ2-1; TCRdb reports TRBD2, a call that lacks DNA to check it against. Germline V gives CDR1 MDHEN, CDR2 SYDVKM. This CDR3 has 15 residues. This chain's CDR3 is CASLAGGPSYNEQFF.

The gene calls are TRBV6-5 and TRBJ1-4. This CDR3 contains 16 residues. Germline V lookup: CDR1 MNHEY, CDR2 SVGAGI. CDR3 protein: CASSLGPGAVDEKLFF.

The chain recombines TRBV10-1 with TRBJ2-6; TCRdb gives TRBD1 as the D gene, but with no DNA this cannot be confirmed. Germline V gene sequence: CDR1 WNHNN, CDR2 SYGVQD (reference sequence). The length of the CDR3 is 18 residues. Here the CDR3 reads CASRAARGGYSGANVLTF.

This chain links TRBV15 with TRBJ2-7; checking the TCRdb D call of TRBD1 is not possible without DNA. Germline values: CDR1 LNHNV, CDR2 YYDKDF (reference sequence). The CDR3 covers 15 residues. CDR3 region: CATSGVGDRVDEQYF.

The chain has TRBV6-1 and TRBJ2-1; there is no DNA to check the TCRdb D call of TRBD1. Germline values: CDR1 MNHNS, CDR2 SASEGT. CDR3 size: 13 residues. CDR3 sequence reads: CASSRTGLNEQFF.

The rearrangement links TRBV7-9 to TRBJ2-7; no DNA is available, so the TRBD2 call from TCRdb remains unchecked. The CDR3 loop spans 16 amino acids. Germline CDR1 and CDR2: SEHNR and FQNEAQ (reference sequence). This chain's CDR3 is CASSLSGGSGVYEQYF.

The J gene is TRBJ1-5, the V gene TRBV11-2; TCRdb selects TRBD1, and the lack of DNA leaves this call unchecked. The germline V gene encodes CDR1 SGHAT and CDR2 FQNNGV. The CDR3 runs 18 residues. CDR3 protein: CASINYGSGPTGDQPQHF.

J is TRBJ2-3 and V is TRBV7-8. The CDR3 is 15 amino acids. CDR1 and CDR2 from the germline V gene are SGHVS and FQNEAQ. CDR3 sequence reads: CASSLALASTDTQYF.

The chain couples TRBV5-1 to TRBJ2-1; the D gene TCRdb calls, TRBD1, cannot be checked with no DNA. The CDR3 contains 15 residues. CDR1 is SGHRS, CDR2 YFSETQ, per germline. Here the CDR3 reads CASSAGQGAGNEQFF.

The gene calls are TRBV27 and TRBJ2-1. The CDR3 totals 15 residues. Germline V lookup: CDR1 MNHEY, CDR2 SMNVEV (reference sequence). CDR3 amino acids: CASSFGGRSYNEQFF.

The J gene is TRBJ1-3, the V gene TRBV7-2; without DNA, the TCRdb call of TRBD1 cannot be checked. The CDR3 covers 15 residues. Germline V gene sequence: CDR1 SGHTA, CDR2 FQGNSA. CDR3 sequence reads: CASTRQVLSGNTIYF.

The chain employs TRBV7-2 and TRBJ1-5; TCRdb indicates TRBD1, and absent DNA this call remains unverified. Germline V CDR1 and CDR2: SGHTA, FQGNSA. The CDR3 length is 15 residues. The CDR3 spells CASSFGQGPGQPQHF.

The rearrangement joins TRBV18 to TRBJ2-7; TCRdb's D gene call, TRBD2, goes unchecked for lack of DNA. CDR1 KGHSH and CDR2 LQKENI come from the germline V gene. There are 16 residues in the CDR3. This chain's CDR3 is CASSPGAKTVVYEQYF.